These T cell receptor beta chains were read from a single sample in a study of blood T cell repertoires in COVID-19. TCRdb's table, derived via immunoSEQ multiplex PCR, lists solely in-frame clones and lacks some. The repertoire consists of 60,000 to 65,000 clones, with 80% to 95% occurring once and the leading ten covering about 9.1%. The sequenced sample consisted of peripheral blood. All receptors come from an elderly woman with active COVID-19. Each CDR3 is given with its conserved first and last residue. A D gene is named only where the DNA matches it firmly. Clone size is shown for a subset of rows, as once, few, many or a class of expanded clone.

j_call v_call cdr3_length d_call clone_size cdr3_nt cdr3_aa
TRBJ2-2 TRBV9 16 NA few TGTGCCAGCAGCGTAGGGAGCGGGCTGAACACCGGGGAGCTGTTTTTT CASSVGSGLNTGELFF
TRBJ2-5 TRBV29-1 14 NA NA TGCAGCGTTTGGGCCAGGGGGGACCAAGAGACCCAGTACTTC CSVWARGDQETQYF
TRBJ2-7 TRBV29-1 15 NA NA TGCAGCGTTATAAGTCTGCAGGGGAGCTCCTACGAGCAGTACTTC CSVISLQGSSYEQYF
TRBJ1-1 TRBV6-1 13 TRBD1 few TGTGCCAGCAGTGACAGGGGGAGCACTGAAGCTTTCTTT CASSDRGSTEAFF
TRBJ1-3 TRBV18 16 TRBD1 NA TGTGCCAGCTCACCACCCGGAGACAGGGCTGGAAACACCATATATTTT CASSPPGDRAGNTIYF
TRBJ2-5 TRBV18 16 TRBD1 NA TGTGCCAGCTCCCCCGCCGGCTCAGGGGGCCTCCAGACCCAGTACTTC CASSPAGSGGLQTQYF
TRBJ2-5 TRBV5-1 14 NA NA TGCGCCAGCAGCCCGTCTAGGGGGTCAGAGACCCAGTACTTC CASSPSRGSETQYF
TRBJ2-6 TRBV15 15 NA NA TGTGCCACCAGCAGGCAGGGTTCTGGGGCCAACGTCCTGACTTTC CATSRQGSGANVLTF
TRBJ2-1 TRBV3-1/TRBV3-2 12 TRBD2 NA TGTGCCAGCAGCCAATCAAGACTAGCGAAATTCTTC CASSQSRLAKFF
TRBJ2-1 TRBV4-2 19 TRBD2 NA TGTGCCAGCAGCCAAGAGGGACTAGCGGGAGGTGGCTCCTACAATGAGCAGTTCTTC CASSQEGLAGGGSYNEQFF
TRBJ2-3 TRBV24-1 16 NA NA TGTGCCACCAGTGAAGGAGAGGGCAGGTTGGCAGATACGCAGTATTTT CATSEGEGRLADTQYF
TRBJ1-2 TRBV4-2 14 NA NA TGTGCCAGCAGCGCCTTACAGGGTAACTATGGCTACACCTTC CASSALQGNYGYTF
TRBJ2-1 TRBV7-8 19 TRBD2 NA TGTGCCAGCAGCTTACGGGCTAGCGGGAGGGCCGGATTAAGCAATGAGCAGTTCTTC CASSLRASGRAGLSNEQFF
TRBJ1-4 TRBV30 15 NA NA TGTGCCTGGAGTGGCCCGGGGGGGGCTCTGGAAAAACTGTTTTTT CAWSGPGGALEKLFF
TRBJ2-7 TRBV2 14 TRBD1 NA TGTGCCAGCAGTGAATCGAGACAGGGCTACGAGCAGTACTTC CASSESRQGYEQYF
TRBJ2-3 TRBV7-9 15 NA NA TGTGCCAGCAGCTTAGGTCTGGGCGAGAAAGATACGCAGTATTTT CASSLGLGEKDTQYF
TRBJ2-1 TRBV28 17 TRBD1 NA TGTGCCAGCAGTTGGCCTCAGGGGGCCGGGGAGTACAATGAGCAGTTCTTC CASSWPQGAGEYNEQFF
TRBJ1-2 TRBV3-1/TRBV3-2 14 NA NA TGTGCCAGCGGGGGGACTCAAGCTAACTATGGCTACACCTTC CASGGTQANYGYTF
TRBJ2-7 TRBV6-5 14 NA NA TGTGCCAGCAGTTACTCAAGGGGAACCTACGAGCAGTACTTC CASSYSRGTYEQYF
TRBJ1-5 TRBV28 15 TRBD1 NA TGTGCCAGCAGCACCGGACAGGGAGGCAATCAGCCCCAGCATTTT CASSTGQGGNQPQHF
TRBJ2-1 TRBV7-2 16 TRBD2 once TGTGCCAGCAGCCAGACGGGTAGCGGGGGCTACAATGAGCAGTTCTTC CASSQTGSGGYNEQFF
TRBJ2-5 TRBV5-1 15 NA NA TGCGCCAGCAGCGGCCAGCCGGGGGGCGGGGAGACCCAGTACTTC CASSGQPGGGETQYF
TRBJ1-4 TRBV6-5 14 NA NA TGTGCCAGCAGTTTTTACAGGGCTAATGAAAAACTGTTTTTT CASSFYRANEKLFF
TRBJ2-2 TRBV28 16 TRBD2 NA TGTGCCAGCAGTTCGACTAGCGGGAGAAACACCGGGGAGCTGTTTTTT CASSSTSGRNTGELFF
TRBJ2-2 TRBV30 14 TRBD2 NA TGTGCCTGGAGTGGGGCAGGGAGGGCCGGGGAGCTGTTTTTT CAWSGAGRAGELFF
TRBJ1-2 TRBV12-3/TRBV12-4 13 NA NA TGTGCCAGCAGGGCCGCGGGTGCCTATGGCTACACCTTC CASRAAGAYGYTF
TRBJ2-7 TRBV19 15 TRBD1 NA TGTGCCAGTAGTGATCCGGGACAGGGCTCCTACGAGCAGTACTTC CASSDPGQGSYEQYF
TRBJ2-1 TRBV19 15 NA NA TGTGCCAGTAGTATGGGGGCAGGGTCCTACAATGAGCAGTTCTTC CASSMGAGSYNEQFF
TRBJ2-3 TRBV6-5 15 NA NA TGTGCCAGCAGTCCGTCGTTTGCGAGAACAGATACGCAGTATTTT CASSPSFARTDTQYF
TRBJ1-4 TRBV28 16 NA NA TGTGCCAGCAAGGTGGGGGGGGTTCGTCTCGATGAAAAACTGTTTTTT CASKVGGVRLDEKLFF
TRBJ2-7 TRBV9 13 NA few TGTGCCAGCAGCGTAGGGGAGACCTACGAGCAGTACTTC CASSVGETYEQYF
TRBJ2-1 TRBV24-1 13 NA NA TGTGCCACCAGTGCCAGGGTGGACAATGAGCAGTTCTTC CATSARVDNEQFF
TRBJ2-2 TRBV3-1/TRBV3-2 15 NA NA TGTGCCAGCAGCTCCGGGACATTTTCGTCCGGGGAGCTGTTTTTT CASSSGTFSSGELFF
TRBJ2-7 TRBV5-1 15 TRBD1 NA TGCGCCAGCAGCTTCACAGGACAGGGGACGGGGGAGCAGTACTTC CASSFTGQGTGEQYF
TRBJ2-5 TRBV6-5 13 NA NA TGTGCCAGCTGGAGGTCCCGGGGGGAGACCCAGTACTTC CASWRSRGETQYF
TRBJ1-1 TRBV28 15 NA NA TGTGCCAGCAGTTTAATGGGCAGGGATTTCACTGAAGCTTTCTTT CASSLMGRDFTEAFF
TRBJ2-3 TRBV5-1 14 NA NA TGCGCCAGCAGCCAGGGAGGAAGCACAGATACGCAGTATTTT CASSQGGSTDTQYF
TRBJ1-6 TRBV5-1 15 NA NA TGCGCCAGCAGCTTGGGCAGGGATCCGGATTCACCCCTCCACTTT CASSLGRDPDSPLHF
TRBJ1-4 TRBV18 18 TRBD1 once TGTGCCAGCTCACCATCTTTGGGACAGGGTCGGACTAATGAAAAACTGTTTTTT CASSPSLGQGRTNEKLFF
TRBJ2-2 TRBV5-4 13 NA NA TGTGCCAGCAGCCCTCGGAACACCGGGGAGCTGTTTTTT CASSPRNTGELFF
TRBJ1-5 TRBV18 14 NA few TGTGCCAGCTGGACCGGACTGAGCAATCAGCCCCAGCATTTT CASWTGLSNQPQHF
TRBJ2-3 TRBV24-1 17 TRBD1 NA TGTGCCACCAGTGATTCGACCGGGACAGGGGCCGGAGATACGCAGTATTTT CATSDSTGTGAGDTQYF
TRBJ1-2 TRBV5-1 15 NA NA TGCGCCAGCAGCTTGGCTGGGTTAGGGGTCGATGGCTACACCTTC CASSLAGLGVDGYTF
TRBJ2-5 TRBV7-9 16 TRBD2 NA TGTGCCAGCAGCTCCGTAGCGGGAGGTAATCAAGAGACCCAGTACTTC CASSSVAGGNQETQYF
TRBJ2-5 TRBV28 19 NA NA TGTGCCAGCAGTTTGACCCTCGGCAGGGGCCCTAGCCCAAGAGAGTCCCAGTACTTC CASSLTLGRGPSPRESQYF
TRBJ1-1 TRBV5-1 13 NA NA TGCGCCAGCAGCTCCACGGTGAACACTGAAGCTTTCTTT CASSSTVNTEAFF
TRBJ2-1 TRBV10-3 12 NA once TGTGCCATCAGTGAGTCCGGGTATGAGCAGTTCTTC CAISESGYEQFF
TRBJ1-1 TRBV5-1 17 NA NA TGCGCCAGCAGCTTGGATGTCAGGGGAGGGGGGAACACTGAAGCTTTCTTT CASSLDVRGGGNTEAFF
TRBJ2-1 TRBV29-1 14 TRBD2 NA TGCAGCGTTGGCAAGCGGGATTACTACAATGAGCAGTTCTTC CSVGKRDYYNEQFF
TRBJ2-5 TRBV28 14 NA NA TGTGCCAGCAGCCCCGGCGGGGCGCAAGAGACCCAGTACTTC CASSPGGAQETQYF
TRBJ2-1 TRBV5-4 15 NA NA TGTGCCAGCAGCTTTAGCGGCAGCTCCTACAATGAGCAGTTCTTC CASSFSGSSYNEQFF